Here is one T cell receptor (beta chain) with its context. Its antigen is currently unknown. These data come from a study of T cell repertoires in cytomegalovirus infection. Study in general: Researchers turned to recently identified HLA-C-restricted CMV epitopes as well as well-studied HLA-B-restricted ones.

Regarding the study as a whole: Cumulative public TCR beta family frequency identified CMV carriers with the relevant HLA.

Each CDR3 protein gets one entry after TCRdb re-called the reads with MiXCR. The sample consists of about 470,000 distinct CDR3 sequences, under 45% of them appearing once. Sequencing was performed on cultured PBMCs, taken from culture after CMV antigen stimulation. The TCR sequence derives from a human donor in good health (CMV status not recorded). Some clones in this sample may be carry-over from other donors' samples.

The CDR3 protein is CASSLSRRGPVSEQFF. The CDR3 DNA sequence: TGTGCCAGCAGTTTATCGAGGAGGGGCCCAGTTAGTGAGCAGTTCTTC. The chain couples TRBV27 to TRBJ2-1, with D perhaps matching TRBD2 (6 bases). V lost 0 bases and J lost 9, with 18 bases in between. This CDR3 is built from 16 residues. Per germline, CDR1 MNHEY and CDR2 SMNVEV (reference sequence).